Listed here is a single T cell receptor (beta chain). Its matching antigen is unknown. These data originate in a study of cytotoxic CD8 clonotypes in ibrutinib-treated CLL. Study in general: After treatment lasting a median 12 months, range 6 to 36, response samples were collected. Samples showed on average about 260,000 productive templates and about 94,000 productive rearrangements.

Depth targeted 1 in 200,000 to 1 in 1 million T cells, averaging roughly 9.3x coverage per clonotype. Assay: immunoSEQ multiplex PCR; the TCRdb copy retains only in-frame clones and omits some. The sample lists 160,000 or so clones; 84% were seen once. Study conclusions and caveats: Sampling times differed between sustained-remission and progressing patients.

V was clipped by 4 bases and J by 9 bases; unmatched bases: 12. The CDR3 is 15 amino acids. CDR1 and CDR2 (germline): SGHNT, YENEEA. This TCR was sampled from a human donor with chronic lymphocytic leukemia. This specimen was PBMCs, taken after 24 months of ibrutinib treatment. This rearrangement joins TRBV11-3 to TRBJ1-3, with 7 bases identical to TRBD1. The CDR3 sequence is CASSSKDRDLGTIYF. CDR3 DNA sequence: TGTGCCAGCAGCTCGAAAGACAGGGACCTGGGCACCATATATTTT. Using reference TRBV11-3 and TRBJ1-3 for the parts outside the CDR3, the full variable domain is EAGVVQSPRYKIIEKKQPVAFWCNPISGHNTLYWYLQNLGQGPELLIRYENEEAVDDSQLPKDRFSAERLKGVDSTLKIQPAELGDSAVYLCASSSKDRDLGTIYFGEGSWLTVV.